This T cell receptor beta chain stems from a study of T cell responses to AZD1222 COVID-19 vaccine. Germline-derived CDR1 and CDR2 are LNHDA and SQIVND (reference sequence). The CDR3 loop spans 13 amino acids. V was shortened by 5 bases and J by 4 bases, with 11 bases between the two germline ends. A few counts support this clone. Its antigen remains unknown. Findings and caveats of the study: Among those given AZD1222, only six were seropositive at baseline. Receipt of two AZD1222 doses was followed by a rise in Spike-specific TCR breadth and depth. The study found vaccine-associated CD4 TCRs spanning spike, dominant at 160-218 and 743-854.

Method: immunoSEQ multiplex PCR; TCRdb's copy keeps in-frame clones and lacks some. The sample lists around 60,000 clones; roughly 89% were seen once. The chain is built from TRBV19 and TRBJ1-2; D may be TRBD1 (5 bases). The input for sequencing was peripheral blood, taken on day 0 of AZD1222 vaccination. The TCR comes from an adult in good health. Written as DNA, the CDR3 is TGTGCCAGTAGTGCCCCTGACAGCTATGGCTACACCTTC. Translation: CASSAPDSYGYTF.